The 28 T cell receptor beta chains listed next were all sequenced from one sample in a study of OX40 agonist ivuxolimab in advanced cancers. Measured with immunoSEQ multiplex PCR; TCRdb has only the in-frame clones, and not every one. The sample holds about 66,000 clones, 91% seen once. The material was CD4+ or CD8+ T cells sorted from blood, obtained in a trial of the OX40 agonist ivuxolimab. The receptors derive from an adult with an advanced solid tumor such as melanoma, head and neck, liver or kidney cancer.

The table lists this clone with a count of one. This chain joins TRBV15 and TRBJ2-3; D gene uncertain. There are 13 residues in the CDR3. V was clipped by 4 bases and J by 0 bases, with 5 bases between them. Germline V gives CDR1 LNHNV, CDR2 YYDKDF (reference sequence). The CDR3 loop is CATSMRSTDTQYF. As DNA, the CDR3 is TGTGCCACCAGCATGCGGAGCACAGATACGCAGTATTTT.

CDR3 in DNA: TGTGCCAGCTCACAAAGCGACAATCAGCCCCAGCATTTT. It is translated as CASSQSDNQPQHF. The chain combines TRBV18 with TRBJ1-5; D remains unclear. Between the trimmed V and J ends, which lost 4 bases and 3 bases, there was a span of 7 bases. CDR3 length: 13 amino acids. CDR1 and CDR2 (germline): KGHSH, LQKENI.

The chain carries TRBV5-6 and TRBJ2-3; D ambiguous. V was shortened by 4 bases and J by 6 bases, with 9 bases between the two germline ends. Germline V gives CDR1 SGHDT, CDR2 YYEEEE. There are 12 residues in the CDR3. The CDR3 DNA follows: TGTGCCAGCAGCAAAGCCCCGGATACGCAGTATTTT. Translation gives CASSKAPDTQYF.

This clone was picked up one time. The chain carries TRBV28 and TRBJ1-5; D ambiguous. This CDR3 contains 14 residues. From germline, CDR1 is MDHEN and CDR2 SYDVKM. V dropped 2 bases and J dropped 0 bases, with 5 bases sitting between them. The CDR3 here is CASSLVSSNQPQHF. The CDR3 DNA follows: TGTGCCAGCAGTTTAGTGTCTAGCAATCAGCCCCAGCATTTT. The full variable domain, with the rest looked up from reference TRBV28 and TRBJ1-5, is DVKVTQSSRYLVKRTGEKVFLECVQDMDHENMFWYRQDPGLGLRLIYFSYDVKMKEKGDIPEGYSVSREKKERFSLILESASTNQTSMYLCASSLVSSNQPQHFGDGTRLSIL.

The rearrangement joins TRBV5-1 to TRBJ2-7; TRBD2 matches 9 bases. The germline V gene has CDR1 SGHRS and CDR2 YFSETQ. J gave up 6 bases and V 1 base, and 14 bases lay outside the gene matches. The length of the CDR3 is 17 residues. CDR3 in amino acids: CASSLWKSGTSFREQYF. The CDR3 DNA sequence: TGCGCCAGCAGCTTGTGGAAATCCGGGACTAGCTTTCGCGAGCAGTACTTC.

The chain couples TRBV11-2 to TRBJ2-3; D call uncertain. CDR3 length: 12 residues. The V end lost 2 bases, the J end lost 4 bases, and 4 bases lay between the germline ends. Germline V CDR1 and CDR2: SGHAT, FQNNGV. CDR3 amino acids: CASSLSSDTQYF. The CDR3 DNA sequence: TGTGCCAGCAGCTTATCTTCAGATACGCAGTATTTT.

This chain uses TRBV27 with TRBJ1-1; D is possibly TRBD1 (5 bases). Trimming pared 6 bases from V and 8 bases from J, leaving 13 bases between. The CDR3 has 12 amino acids. CDR1 and CDR2 from the germline V gene are MNHEY and SMNVEV (reference sequence). The CDR3 region has the DNA TGTGCCAGCAGCGGAGCGGGGCTAGAAGCTTTCTTT. It codes for CASSGAGLEAFF.

The chain is built from TRBV10-3 and TRBJ2-2; no definite D call. Deletions cut 6 bases from V and 6 bases from J, with 14 bases between. The germline V gene encodes CDR1 ENHRY and CDR2 SYGVKD. The CDR3 consists of 14 residues. DNA for the CDR3: TGTGCCATCAGCGAAAACAGTGGGGCCGGGGAGCTGTTTTTT. Translating it yields CAISENSGAGELFF.

The chain combines TRBV11-3 with TRBJ2-7; D is perhaps TRBD1 or TRBD2 (6 bases each). This CDR3 has 15 residues. The ends were cut back, 0 bases at V and 1 base at J, with 10 bases in the middle. Germline-derived CDR1 and CDR2 are SGHNT and YENEEA. The CDR3 nucleotides are TGTGCCAGCAGCTTAGACCGGGGGCGATCCTACGAGCAGTACTTC. This sequence encodes CASSLDRGRSYEQYF.

J is TRBJ1-3 and V is TRBV7-2, with D perhaps matching TRBD1 (6 bases). Germline CDR1 and CDR2: SGHTA and FQGNSA. This CDR3 spans 14 amino acids. V dropped 1 base and J dropped 2 bases, with 6 bases sitting between them. The CDR3, as DNA: TGTGCCAGCAGCTTAGACAGGGCTGGAAACACCATATATTTT. Translating gives CASSLDRAGNTIYF.

This chain joins TRBV7-9 and TRBJ2-1; D remains ambiguous. This CDR3 region has 16 residues. Trimming left V 4 bases short and J 9 bases short, with 22 bases between. CDR1 and CDR2 (germline): SEHNR, FQNEAQ (reference sequence). CDR3 DNA sequence: TGTGCCAGCAGCTCTCCAGTCATGTATATGTTGGGTGAGCAGTTCTTC. Protein sequence: CASSSPVMYMLGEQFF.

The V call is TRBV28, the J call TRBJ2-3; no clear D. V lost 1 base and J lost 3, with 2 bases in between. This CDR3 comprises 12 residues. The germline gives CDR1 MDHEN, CDR2 SYDVKM. CDR3 coding DNA: TGTGCCAGCAGTTTATTTACAGATACGCAGTATTTT. It translates to CASSLFTDTQYF.

The J gene is TRBJ2-2, the V gene TRBV5-1, with unresolved D. The V gene's germline CDR1 is SGHRS and CDR2 YFSETQ. This CDR3 spans 14 amino acids. V lost 2 bases and J 2 bases, leaving 7 bases between the germline ends. CDR3 in DNA: TGCGCCAGCAGCTTAGCCCTAAACACCGGGGAGCTGTTTTTT. Translation: CASSLALNTGELFF.

Only one count was recorded for this clone. The V gene is TRBV6-6, the J gene TRBJ2-1; TRBD2 aligns across 14 bases. Germline-derived CDR1 and CDR2 are MNHNY and SVGAGI (reference sequence). The CDR3 loop spans 16 amino acids. V lost 2 bases, J lost 9 bases, and 6 bases stayed unmatched. In DNA form, the CDR3 reads TGTGCCAGCAGTTACGGGGGGACTAGCGGGAGAATTGAGCAGTTCTTC. Amino acids: CASSYGGTSGRIEQFF.

The genes are TRBV23-1 and TRBJ1-5; no clear D gene. TRBV23-1 is marked as an open reading frame, function uncertain. The CDR3 is made up of 14 amino acids. Trimming left V 6 bases short and J 3 bases short, with 12 bases between. CDR3 DNA sequence: TGCGCCAGCAGCCCCGGGCAGATCAATCAGCCCCAGCATTTT. This codes for CASSPGQINQPQHF.

This sequence joins TRBV9 and TRBJ1-5; 8 bases are a match to TRBD1. V dropped 3 bases and J dropped 5; count of bases not matched to a gene: 4. Germline-derived CDR1 and CDR2 are SGDLS and YYNGEE. The CDR3 is made up of 14 amino acids. CDR3 DNA: TGTGCCAGCAGCGCAGGACAGGGATATCAGCCCCAGCATTTT. Translated: CASSAGQGYQPQHF.

This rearrangement joins TRBV6-6 to TRBJ2-5; TRBD1 matches at 7 bases. The CDR3 totals 13 residues. CDR1 is MNHNY, CDR2 SVGAGI, per germline (reference sequence). The CDR3 region is CAGSRGGGETQYF. In DNA form, the CDR3 reads TGTGCAGGGTCCCGAGGGGGCGGTGAGACCCAGTACTTC.

The chain uses TRBV6-1 and TRBJ2-3, with 15 bases aligning to TRBD2. The germline CDR1 and CDR2 sequences are MNHNS and SASEGT. The CDR3 has 15 amino acids. J gave up 6 bases and V 6 bases, and 4 bases lay outside the gene matches. CDR3 in amino acids: CASSGLAGGGDTQYF. CDR3 bases: TGTGCCAGCAGCGGACTAGCGGGAGGGGGTGATACGCAGTATTTT.

The chain links TRBV9 to TRBJ2-1; 11 bases agree with TRBD2. Trimming at V came to 0 bases and at J to 7 bases, leaving 15 bases not matched to a gene. Germline CDR1 reads SGDLS; CDR2 reads YYNGEE. The CDR3 covers 19 residues. CDR3 in amino acids: CASSVGGPRLLAGENEQFF. The CDR3 DNA reads TGTGCCAGCAGCGTAGGAGGCCCCCGGTTACTAGCGGGAGAAAATGAGCAGTTCTTC.

V gene TRBV28 combines with J gene TRBJ2-1, with 11 bases that match TRBD1. Germline CDR1 and CDR2: MDHEN and SYDVKM. V lost 3 bases, J lost 8 bases, and 6 bases stayed unmatched. The CDR3 extends over 15 amino acids. CDR3 protein: CASSLRTGGRDEQFF. For the CDR3, the DNA is TGTGCCAGCAGTTTGAGGACAGGGGGCCGGGATGAGCAGTTCTTC.

The rearrangement links TRBV18 to TRBJ2-7; 8 nucleotides match TRBD1. The CDR3 covers 13 residues. J gave up 5 bases and V 6 bases, and 6 bases lay outside the gene matches. Germline V CDR1 and CDR2: KGHSH, LQKENI. The CDR3 spells CASSPQGANEQYF. In DNA, the CDR3 is TGTGCCAGCTCCCCGCAGGGGGCTAACGAGCAGTACTTC.

V gene TRBV7-3 combines with J gene TRBJ2-2, with 10 bases lining up with TRBD2. The CDR3 has 18 residues. V trimming: 1 base; J trimming: 1 base; junction bases outside the gene matches: 6. Germline-derived CDR1 and CDR2 are SGHTA and FQGTGA. As DNA, the CDR3 is TGTGCCAGCAGCTTAAGGCCTGGGACTAGCGTGAACACCGGGGAGCTGTTTTTT. Protein: CASSLRPGTSVNTGELFF.

The chain employs TRBV5-1 and TRBJ2-3; TRBD1 agrees at 9 bases. Germline CDR1 and CDR2: SGHRS and YFSETQ. Germline trimming cut 4 bases from V and 6 bases from J; bases unmatched to any gene: 9. The length of the CDR3 is 15 residues. DNA of the CDR3: TGCGCCAGCAGCAAGGGACAGGGCCAGATCGATACGCAGTATTTT. Amino acids: CASSKGQGQIDTQYF.

CDR3 in DNA: TGTGCCTGGAGTGTCCCCACAAGAAATCAGCCCCAGCATTTT. Amino acids: CAWSVPTRNQPQHF. V gene TRBV30 combines with J gene TRBJ1-5; no clear D. CDR3 size: 14 residues. The germline V gene has CDR1 GTSNPN and CDR2 SVGIG (reference sequence). The germline V and J ends were trimmed by 0 bases and 4 bases, with 10 bases remaining between them.

This clone was detected a few times. The chain recombines TRBV29-1 with TRBJ1-3; TRBD1 matches at 9 bases. This CDR3 has 14 amino acids. The germline gives CDR1 SQVTM, CDR2 ANQGSEA. The V segment lost 8 bases and the J segment 5 bases; nucleotides outside the gene matches: 10. The CDR3 reads CSISSGTGRNTIYF. The CDR3 DNA is TGCAGCATCTCATCCGGGACAGGGAGAAACACCATATATTTT.

The J gene is TRBJ1-5, the V gene TRBV7-2; no firm D call. This CDR3 is built from 14 residues. With 0 bases removed from V and 2 bases from J, the gap between germline ends came to 5 bases. Germline lookup yields CDR1 SGHTA and CDR2 FQGNSA. For the CDR3, the DNA is TGTGCCAGCAGCTTAGCCGGGGGCAATCAGCCCCAGCATTTT. Translating it yields CASSLAGGNQPQHF.

The chain employs TRBV7-2 and TRBJ2-7; D not certain. The V gene lost 3 bases and the J gene lost 11 bases, with 11 bases spanning the gap. The CDR3 has 11 amino acids. Germline lookup yields CDR1 SGHTA and CDR2 FQGNSA. The CDR3 DNA is TGTGCCAGCAGCTTGGAAGGGTCTGAGTACTTC. Its translation is CASSLEGSEYF.

As to this clone: A read error may produce the germline difference seen at one junction end. The V gene is TRBV7-7, the J gene TRBJ2-2; tentatively, D is TRBD1 (7 bases). Germline CDR1 SSHAT, CDR2 FNYEAQ (reference sequence). The CDR3 is 14 residues long. The CDR3 sequence: CASSLTGEVGELFF. The CDR3 DNA follows: TGTGCTAGCAGCTTAACAGGGGAGGTCGGGGAGCTGTTTTTT.